These T cell receptor beta chains were read from a single sample in a study of cytomegalovirus exposure and HLA in healthy donors. TCRdb keeps only in-frame clones here, not all; method: immunoSEQ multiplex PCR. The repertoire has under 250,000 clones, roughly four fifths of them found once; the top ten carry 1.5% to 2%. Material: PBMCs. The source is a man aged 25 to 40 in good health and CMV-seronegative. The CDR3 runs from the conserved cysteine through the conserved F or W. The D gene is left open where the match is weak. Clone sizes are given selectively: once, few, many, or a class where the clone is expanded.

J,V,length,size,D,CDR3,DNA
TRBJ1-6,TRBV19,15,.,.,CASSPRESYNSPLHF,TGTGCCAGTAGTCCGAGGGAGAGTTATAATTCACCCCTCCACTTT
TRBJ2-7,TRBV5-1,15,.,TRBD1,CASSLLGQGSNEQYF,TGCGCCAGCAGCTTGTTAGGACAGGGGTCGAACGAGCAGTACTTC
TRBJ2-7,TRBV5-4,15,.,TRBD1,CASSLSGGSHDEQYF,TGTGCCAGCAGCTTGTCAGGGGGCTCGCACGACGAGCAGTACTTC
TRBJ2-3,TRBV28,15,.,.,CASSLAGSSADTQYF,TGTGCCAGCAGTTTAGCGGGGAGTAGTGCAGATACGCAGTATTTT
TRBJ2-7,TRBV10-1,15,.,TRBD2,CASSEVVAGGGEQYF,TGCGCCAGCAGTGAGGTGGTAGCGGGAGGAGGCGAGCAGTACTTC
TRBJ2-5,TRBV5-6,15,few,TRBD2,CASSLNGRGQETQYF,TGTGCCAGCAGCTTGAACGGGAGGGGCCAAGAGACCCAGTACTTC
TRBJ2-5,TRBV14,15,.,TRBD1,CASSQGRGLQETQYF,TGTGCCAGCAGCCAAGGCAGGGGGCTCCAAGAGACCCAGTACTTC
TRBJ2-2,TRBV14,15,.,.,CASSPTEQNTGELFF,TGTGCCAGCAGCCCGACAGAACAGAACACCGGGGAGCTGTTTTTT
TRBJ2-1,TRBV28,14,.,.,CASSLVNSAFEQFF,TGTGCCAGCAGTTTAGTGAACTCCGCTTTTGAGCAGTTCTTC
TRBJ2-2,TRBV6-1,12,.,.,CASIKDSLELFF,TGTGCCAGCATCAAGGACAGCCTAGAGCTGTTTTTT
TRBJ2-1,TRBV19,17,once,.,CASSRFGSAVSDNEQFF,TGTGCCAGTAGTAGGTTCGGGTCAGCGGTCTCCGACAATGAGCAGTTCTTC
TRBJ2-3,TRBV6-5,16,.,TRBD2,CASSYRLAGGADTQYF,TGTGCCAGCAGTTACCGGCTAGCGGGAGGGGCAGATACGCAGTATTTT
TRBJ2-7,TRBV30,13,once,TRBD2,CAWNLAGNYEQYF,TGTGCCTGGAACCTAGCGGGGAACTACGAGCAGTACTTC
TRBJ2-5,TRBV5-4,13,few,.,CASSLSSQETQYF,TGTGCCAGCAGCTTATCCAGTCAAGAGACCCAGTACTTC
TRBJ1-5,TRBV5-1,14,once,.,CASSQTGPNQPQHF,TGCGCCAGCAGCCAAACAGGGCCCAATCAGCCCCAGCATTTT
TRBJ2-7,TRBV5-1,16,.,TRBD1,CASSLAWDRGSYEQYF,TGCGCCAGCAGCTTGGCCTGGGACAGGGGGTCCTACGAGCAGTACTTC
TRBJ1-4,TRBV7-9,12,.,.,CASSLSGEKLFF,TGTGCCAGCAGCTTATCCGGGGAAAAACTGTTTTTT
TRBJ1-1,TRBV5-1,14,.,.,CASSFQGPNTEAFF,TGCGCCAGCAGCTTTCAGGGTCCGAACACTGAAGCTTTCTTT
TRBJ1-5,TRBV19,16,.,TRBD1,CASIPQTGGSNQPQHF,TGTGCCAGCATCCCCCAGACAGGGGGAAGCAATCAGCCCCAGCATTTT
TRBJ2-1,TRBV19,16,.,TRBD1,CASTPTRGMGGNEQFF,TGTGCCAGTACCCCGACCAGGGGGATGGGTGGGAATGAGCAGTTCTTC
TRBJ2-7,TRBV7-6,15,.,.,CASSSRTGIYDEQYF,TGTGCCAGCAGCTCTCGAACAGGGATATATGACGAGCAGTACTTC
TRBJ2-1,TRBV10-3,13,.,TRBD2,CAISRGEGNEQFF,TGTGCCATCAGCCGGGGGGAGGGGAATGAGCAGTTCTTC
TRBJ1-5,TRBV28,11,.,TRBD1,CGTGGGQPQHF,TGCGGTACAGGGGGCGGTCAGCCCCAGCATTTT
TRBJ2-7,TRBV7-9,13,.,.,CASSSPSAYEQYF,TGTGCCAGCAGCTCCCCGAGCGCTTACGAGCAGTACTTC
TRBJ2-7,TRBV6-1,15,.,.,CASSDYYKSSYEQYF,TGTGCCAGCAGTGATTATTATAAGAGTTCCTACGAGCAGTACTTC